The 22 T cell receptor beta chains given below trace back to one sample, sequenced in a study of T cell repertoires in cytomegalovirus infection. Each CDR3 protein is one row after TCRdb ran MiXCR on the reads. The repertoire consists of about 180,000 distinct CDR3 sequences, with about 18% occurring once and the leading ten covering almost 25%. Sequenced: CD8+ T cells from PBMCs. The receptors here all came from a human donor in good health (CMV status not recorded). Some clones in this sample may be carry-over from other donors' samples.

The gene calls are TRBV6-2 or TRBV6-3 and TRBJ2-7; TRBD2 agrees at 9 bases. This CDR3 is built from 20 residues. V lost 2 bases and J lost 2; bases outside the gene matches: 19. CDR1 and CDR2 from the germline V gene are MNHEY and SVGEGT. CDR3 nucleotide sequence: TGTGCCAGCAGTTACGAGACTAGCGGTTTCCTAGGGACCGTCCCCTACGAGCAGTACTTC. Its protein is CASSYETSGFLGTVPYEQYF.

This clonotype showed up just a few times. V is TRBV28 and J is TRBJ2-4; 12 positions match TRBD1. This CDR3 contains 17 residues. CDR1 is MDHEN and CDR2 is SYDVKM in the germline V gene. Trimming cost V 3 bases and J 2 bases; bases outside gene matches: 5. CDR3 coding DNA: TGTGCCAGCAGTTTCCATGGGACAGGGGGCTCCAAAAACATTCAGTACTTC. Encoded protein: CASSFHGTGGSKNIQYF.

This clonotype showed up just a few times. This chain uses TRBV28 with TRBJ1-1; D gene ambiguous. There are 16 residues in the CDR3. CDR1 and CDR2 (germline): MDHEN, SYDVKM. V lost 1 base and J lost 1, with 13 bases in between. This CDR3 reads CASSLFDLDGNTEAFF. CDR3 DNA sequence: TGTGCCAGCAGTTTATTTGATCTCGACGGGAACACTGAAGCTTTCTTT.

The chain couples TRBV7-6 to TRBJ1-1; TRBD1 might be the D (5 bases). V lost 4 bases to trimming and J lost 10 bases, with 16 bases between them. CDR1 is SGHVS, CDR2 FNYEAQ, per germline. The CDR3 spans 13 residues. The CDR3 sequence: CASSSKRGEGAFF. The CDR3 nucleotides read TGTGCCAGCAGCTCCAAGCGGGGGGAAGGAGCTTTCTTT.

As DNA, the CDR3 is TGCGCCAGCAGCCAACTCGACAGGTCCAGGGATACGCAGTATTTT. It is translated as CASSQLDRSRDTQYF. V gene TRBV4-3 combines with J gene TRBJ2-3; D might be TRBD1 (6 bases). V was pared by 2 bases and J by 6 bases, with 15 bases between. This CDR3 has 15 amino acids. Germline V gives CDR1 LGHNA, CDR2 YSLEER.

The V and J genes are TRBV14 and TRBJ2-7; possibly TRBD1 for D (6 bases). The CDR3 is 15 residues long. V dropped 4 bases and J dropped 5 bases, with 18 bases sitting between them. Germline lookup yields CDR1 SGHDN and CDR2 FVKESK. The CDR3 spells CASSPWTDTRDEQYF. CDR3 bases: TGTGCCAGCAGCCCCTGGACAGATACCCGGGACGAGCAGTACTTC.

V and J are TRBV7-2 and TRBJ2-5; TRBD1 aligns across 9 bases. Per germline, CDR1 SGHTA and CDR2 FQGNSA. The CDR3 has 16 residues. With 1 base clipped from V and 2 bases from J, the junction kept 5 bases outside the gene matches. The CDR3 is CASSLGGQGTQETQYF. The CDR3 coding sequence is TGTGCCAGCAGCTTAGGAGGACAGGGGACACAAGAGACCCAGTACTTC.

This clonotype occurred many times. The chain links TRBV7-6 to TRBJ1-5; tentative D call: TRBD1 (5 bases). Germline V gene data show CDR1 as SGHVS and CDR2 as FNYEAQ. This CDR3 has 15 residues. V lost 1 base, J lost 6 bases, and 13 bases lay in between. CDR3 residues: CASSLVAGFSQPQHF. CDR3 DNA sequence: TGTGCCAGCAGCTTAGTTGCAGGGTTCAGTCAGCCCCAGCATTTT.

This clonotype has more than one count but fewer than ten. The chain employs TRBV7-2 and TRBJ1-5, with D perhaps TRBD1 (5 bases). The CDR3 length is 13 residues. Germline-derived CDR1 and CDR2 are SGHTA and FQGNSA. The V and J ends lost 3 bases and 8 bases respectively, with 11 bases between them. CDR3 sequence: CASSFRDLEPQHF. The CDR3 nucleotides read TGTGCCAGCAGCTTCAGGGATCTGGAGCCCCAGCATTTT.

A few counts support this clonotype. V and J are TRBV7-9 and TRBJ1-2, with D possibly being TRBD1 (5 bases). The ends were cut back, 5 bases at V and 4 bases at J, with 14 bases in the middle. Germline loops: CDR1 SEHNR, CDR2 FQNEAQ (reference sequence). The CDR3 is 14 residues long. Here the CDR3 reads CASSTNQGGYGYTF. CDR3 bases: TGTGCCAGCAGCACTAACCAGGGCGGCTATGGCTACACCTTC. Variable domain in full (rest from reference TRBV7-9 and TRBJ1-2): DTGVSQNPRHKITKRGQNVTFRCDPISEHNRLYWYRQTLGQGPEFLTYFQNEAQLEKSRLLSDRFSAERPKGSFSTLEIQRTEQGDSAMYLCASSTNQGGYGYTFGSGTRLTVV.

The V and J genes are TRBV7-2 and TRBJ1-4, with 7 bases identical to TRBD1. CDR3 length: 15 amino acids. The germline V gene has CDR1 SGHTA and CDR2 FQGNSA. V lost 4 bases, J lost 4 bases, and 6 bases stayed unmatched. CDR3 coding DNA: TGTGCCAGCAGCTCCCACAGGGGTATTAATGAAAAACTGTTTTTT. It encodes CASSSHRGINEKLFF.

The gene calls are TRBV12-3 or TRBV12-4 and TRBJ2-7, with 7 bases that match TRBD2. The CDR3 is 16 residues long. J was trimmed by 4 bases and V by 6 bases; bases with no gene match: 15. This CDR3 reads CASSPAMGGGTYEQYF. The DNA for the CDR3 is TGTGCCAGCAGCCCAGCCATGGGCGGGGGAACGTACGAGCAGTACTTC.

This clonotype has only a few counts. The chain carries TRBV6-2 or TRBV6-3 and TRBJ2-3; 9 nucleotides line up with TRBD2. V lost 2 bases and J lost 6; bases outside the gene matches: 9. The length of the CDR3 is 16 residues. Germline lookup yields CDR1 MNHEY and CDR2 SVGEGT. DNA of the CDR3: TGTGCCAGCAGTTACAATCCTAGCGGGACCCCGGATACGCAGTATTTT. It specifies CASSYNPSGTPDTQYF.

The CDR3 loop is CSARGGHQGNSPLHF. The CDR3 DNA follows: TGCAGTGCTAGGGGGGGCCACCAGGGGAATTCACCCCTCCACTTT. The rearrangement joins TRBV20-1 to TRBJ1-6, with D possibly being TRBD1 (6 bases). From germline, CDR1 is DFQATT and CDR2 SNEGSKA (reference sequence). The CDR3 is 15 residues long. Trimming took off 3 bases at V and 7 bases at J, with 16 bases between the two ends.

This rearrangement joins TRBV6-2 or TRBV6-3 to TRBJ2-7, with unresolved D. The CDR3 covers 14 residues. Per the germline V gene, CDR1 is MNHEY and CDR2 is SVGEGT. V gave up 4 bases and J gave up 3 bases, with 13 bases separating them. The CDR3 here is CASSFEQLLYEQYF. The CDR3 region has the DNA TGTGCCAGCAGTTTCGAACAGCTACTCTACGAGCAGTACTTC.

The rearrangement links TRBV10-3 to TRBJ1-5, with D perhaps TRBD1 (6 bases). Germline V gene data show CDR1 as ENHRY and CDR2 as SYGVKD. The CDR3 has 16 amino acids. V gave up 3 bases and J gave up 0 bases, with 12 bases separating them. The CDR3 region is CAISERDRYSNQPQHF. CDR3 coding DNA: TGTGCCATCAGTGAACGCGACAGGTATAGCAATCAGCCCCAGCATTTT.

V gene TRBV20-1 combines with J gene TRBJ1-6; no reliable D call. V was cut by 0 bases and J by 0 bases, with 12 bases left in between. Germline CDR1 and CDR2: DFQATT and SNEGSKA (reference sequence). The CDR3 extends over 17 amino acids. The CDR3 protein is CSARDRQTSSYNSPLHF. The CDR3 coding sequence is TGCAGTGCTAGAGATAGGCAAACAAGCTCCTATAATTCACCCCTCCACTTT.

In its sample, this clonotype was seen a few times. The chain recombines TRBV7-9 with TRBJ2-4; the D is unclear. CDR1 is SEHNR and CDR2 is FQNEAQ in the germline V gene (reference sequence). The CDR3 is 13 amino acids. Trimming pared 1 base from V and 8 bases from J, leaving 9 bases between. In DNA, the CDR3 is TGTGCCAGCAGCTTAGGATCCAGAGACATTCAGTACTTC. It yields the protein CASSLGSRDIQYF. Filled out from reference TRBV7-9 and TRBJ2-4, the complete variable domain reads DTGVSQNPRHKITKRGQNVTFRCDPISEHNRLYWYRQTLGQGPEFLTYFQNEAQLEKSRLLSDRFSAERPKGSFSTLEIQRTEQGDSAMYLCASSLGSRDIQYFGAGTRLSVL.

CDR3 coding DNA: TGTGCCAGCAGTTTGGAAGGGGGCTACTATGGCTACACCTTC. Amino acid sequence: CASSLEGGYYGYTF. V is TRBV12-3 or TRBV12-4 and J is TRBJ1-2; 7 positions agree with TRBD1. This CDR3 is 14 amino acids long. J was trimmed by 3 bases and V by 3 bases; bases with no gene match: 4.

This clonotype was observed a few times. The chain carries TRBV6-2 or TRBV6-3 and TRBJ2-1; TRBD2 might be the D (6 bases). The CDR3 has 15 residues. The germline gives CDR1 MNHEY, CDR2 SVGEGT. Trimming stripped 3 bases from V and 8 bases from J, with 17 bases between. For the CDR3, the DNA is TGTGCCAGCAGTTATATCGGAGGGCCGAGGGATGAGCAGTTCTTC. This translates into CASSYIGGPRDEQFF.

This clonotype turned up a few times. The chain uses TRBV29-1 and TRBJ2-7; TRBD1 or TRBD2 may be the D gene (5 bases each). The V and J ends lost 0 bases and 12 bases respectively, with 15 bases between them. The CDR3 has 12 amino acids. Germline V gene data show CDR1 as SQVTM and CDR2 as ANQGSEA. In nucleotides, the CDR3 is TGCAGCGTTGAAGATCGGGACCGGGCCTCGTACTTC. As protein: CSVEDRDRASYF.

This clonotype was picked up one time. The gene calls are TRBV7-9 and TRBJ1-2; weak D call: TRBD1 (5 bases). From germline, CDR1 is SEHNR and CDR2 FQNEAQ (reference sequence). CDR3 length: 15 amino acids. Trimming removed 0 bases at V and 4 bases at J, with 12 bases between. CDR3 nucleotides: TGTGCCAGCAGCTTAGCAGGGGTCAGCAGCTATGGCTACACCTTC. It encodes CASSLAGVSSYGYTF.